What follows are 26 T cell receptor beta chains derived from one specimen sequenced in a study of PD-1 blockade in classical Hodgkin lymphoma. Profiled with immunoSEQ multiplex PCR; TCRdb holds only in-frame clones, not every one. The sample holds over 90,000 clones, 89% seen once. All the patients suffered relapse after autologous stem cell transplantation, and brentuximab vedotin exposure differed. The sequencing used peripheral blood mononuclear cells (PBMCs), collected before the second cycle of nivolumab. These receptors all stem from a human donor with classical Hodgkin lymphoma.

This clone showed up just once. CDR3 protein: CASSEASGGYEQYF. The CDR3 DNA is TGTGCCAGCAGTGAAGCTAGCGGAGGTTACGAGCAGTACTTC. This chain joins TRBV6-1 and TRBJ2-7, with a tentative D call TRBD2 (6 bases). V shed 0 bases and J shed 4 bases, with 10 bases lying between them. This CDR3 is 14 amino acids long. CDR1 and CDR2 from the germline V gene are MNHNS and SASEGT.

The chain recombines TRBV4-2 with TRBJ2-7; D remains unclear. The CDR3 has 14 amino acids. The V gene lost 0 bases and the J gene lost 3 bases, with 9 bases spanning the gap. The germline V gene has CDR1 LGHNA and CDR2 YNFKEQ. The CDR3 DNA sequence: TGTGCCAGCAGCCAAGACCTCCCGGACTACGAGCAGTACTTC. The encoded protein is CASSQDLPDYEQYF.

The gene calls are TRBV11-2 and TRBJ2-5, with 12 bases matching TRBD2. Trimming took 4 bases from V and 6 from J; bases not matched to a gene: 9. The CDR3 consists of 16 residues. CDR1 and CDR2 (germline): SGHAT, FQNNGV. The CDR3 is CASSSQASGGAQTQYF. In DNA form, the CDR3 reads TGTGCCAGCAGCTCCCAGGCTAGCGGGGGGGCACAGACCCAGTACTTC.

The chain uses TRBV19 and TRBJ1-2; a possible D gene is TRBD1 (5 bases). The CDR3 contains 14 residues. V was shortened by 5 bases and J by 4 bases, with 14 bases between the two germline ends. Per germline, CDR1 LNHDA and CDR2 SQIVND (reference sequence). The CDR3 spells CASSQRRESYGYTF. The CDR3 coding sequence is TGTGCCAGTAGTCAGCGCAGGGAGTCCTATGGCTACACCTTC.

The rearrangement uses TRBV5-1 and TRBJ2-1; D might be TRBD1 (5 bases). This CDR3 comprises 11 residues. CDR1 SGHRS and CDR2 YFSETQ come from the germline V gene. V was pared by 0 bases and J by 15 bases, with 10 bases between. The CDR3 sequence is CASSLEGPWFF. Here the CDR3 DNA reads TGCGCCAGCAGCTTGGAGGGGCCTTGGTTCTTC.

Written as DNA, the CDR3 is TGTGCCAGCACCCCCCTAGGAGGGCTAGAATCCTATGGCTACACCTTC. Protein sequence: CASTPLGGLESYGYTF. V usage is TRBV11-2 and J usage is TRBJ1-2; D is uncertain. V was pared by 7 bases and J by 4 bases, with 22 bases between. This CDR3 region has 16 residues. In germline, CDR1 is SGHAT, CDR2 FQNNGV.

This chain links TRBV19 with TRBJ1-6; no definite D call. Trimming cost V 3 bases and J 10 bases, with 13 bases left between them. The germline V gene has CDR1 LNHDA and CDR2 SQIVND (reference sequence). This CDR3 comprises 14 residues. CDR3 bases: TGTGCCAGTAGTATTGAGTCGCCGGGCTCACCCCTCCACTTT. This codes for CASSIESPGSPLHF.

The rearrangement uses TRBV28 and TRBJ1-6, with TRBD1 identical over 7 bases. CDR1 and CDR2 from the germline V gene are MDHEN and SYDVKM. J lost 5 bases, V lost 5 bases, and 3 bases had no gene match. The CDR3 extends over 14 amino acids. The CDR3 protein is CASSRDSDNSPLHF. CDR3 sequence (DNA): TGTGCCAGCAGTCGGGACAGTGATAATTCACCCCTCCACTTT.

J is TRBJ2-7 and V is TRBV2; D is tentatively TRBD1 or TRBD2 (5 bases each). V was cut by 6 bases and J by 0 bases, with 15 bases left in between. Germline V gene sequence: CDR1 SNHLY, CDR2 FYNNEI. CDR3 length: 15 amino acids. CDR3: CASRKGSGSSYEQYF. The CDR3 region has the DNA TGTGCCAGCAGGAAGGGGAGCGGCAGCTCCTACGAGCAGTACTTC.

The chain employs TRBV5-4 and TRBJ2-3, with TRBD2 identical over 11 bases. This CDR3 contains 16 residues. V dropped 4 bases and J dropped 0; count of bases not matched to a gene: 4. Germline-derived CDR1 and CDR2 are SGHNT and YYREEE (reference sequence). Here the CDR3 DNA reads TGTGCCAGCAGCGCGACTAGCGGGATTAGCACAGATACGCAGTATTTT. This sequence encodes CASSATSGISTDTQYF. Combining the CDR3 with reference TRBV5-4 and TRBJ2-3 gives the whole variable domain ETGVTQSPTHLIKTRGQQVTLRCSSQSGHNTVSWYQQALGQGPQFIFQYYREEENGRGNFPPRFSGLQFPNYSSELNVNALELDDSALYLCASSATSGISTDTQYFGPGTRLTVL.

The sample holds one count of this clone. The chain links TRBV30 to TRBJ2-2; D remains unclear. CDR3 length: 14 residues. Trimming shortened V by 1 base and J by 3 bases, and 9 bases separated the two germline ends. Per germline, CDR1 GTSNPN and CDR2 SVGIG (reference sequence). The CDR3 region is CAWSETTYTGELFF. In DNA form, the CDR3 reads TGTGCCTGGAGTGAAACGACTTACACCGGGGAGCTGTTTTTT. The variable domain in full, completed from reference TRBV30 and TRBJ2-2, reads SQTIHQWPATLVQPVGSPLSLECTVEGTSNPNLYWYRQAAGRGLQLLFYSVGIGQISSEVPQNLSASRPQDRQFILSSKKLLLSDSGFYLCAWSETTYTGELFFGEGSRLTVL.

The chain joins TRBV6-1 to TRBJ2-7; the D gene is possibly TRBD1 (6 bases). The CDR3 has 13 amino acids. The germline gives CDR1 MNHNS, CDR2 SASEGT. The V gene lost 6 bases and the J gene lost 3 bases, with 12 bases spanning the gap. The CDR3 loop is CASRLTGSYEQYF. The CDR3 nucleotides are TGTGCCAGCAGATTGACAGGTAGCTACGAGCAGTACTTC.

The CDR3 loop reads CASSPTRTYEQYF. CDR3 nucleotide sequence: TGTGCCAGCTCCCCGACGAGAACCTACGAGCAGTACTTC. J is TRBJ2-7 and V is TRBV18; no definite D call. Trimming removed 6 bases from V and 2 bases from J, with 11 bases in between. This CDR3 is built from 13 residues. Germline assignment: CDR1 KGHSH and CDR2 LQKENI.

Concerning this clone itself: The same CDR3 is also encoded by other DNA sequences in this sample. This chain connects TRBV5-1 to TRBJ2-3, with D unresolved. CDR3 length: 13 residues. The V gene lost 0 bases and the J gene lost 1 base, with 3 bases spanning the gap. In germline, CDR1 is SGHRS, CDR2 YFSETQ. As DNA, the CDR3 is TGCGCCAGCAGCTTGGGGGGCACAGATACGCAGTATTTT. This gives the protein CASSLGGTDTQYF. Looking up the rest from reference TRBV5-1 and TRBJ2-3 gives the full variable domain: KAGVTQTPRYLIKTRGQQVTLSCSPISGHRSVSWYQQTPGQGLQFLFEYFSETQRNKGNFPGRFSGRQFSNSRSEMNVSTLELGDSALYLCASSLGGTDTQYFGPGTRLTVL.

This sequence joins TRBV5-8 and TRBJ1-4; 12 bases match TRBD1. CDR3 length: 17 amino acids. V shed 3 bases and J 2 bases; nucleotides not matched to a gene: 5. Germline V lookup: CDR1 SGHTS, CDR2 YDEGEE. The DNA of the CDR3 is TGTGCCAGCAGCTGGGGACAGGGGGCTCGGACTAATGAAAAACTGTTTTTT. Its protein is CASSWGQGARTNEKLFF.

The V call is TRBV4-1, the J call TRBJ1-4, with D tentatively TRBD1 (5 bases). Trimming stripped 2 bases from V and 4 bases from J, with 11 bases between. The CDR3 length is 15 residues. Germline assignment: CDR1 MGHRA and CDR2 YSYEKL. The CDR3 coding sequence is TGCGCCAGCAGCCAACTTAAGCAGGGTAATGAAAAACTGTTTTTT. Protein: CASSQLKQGNEKLFF.

The chain joins TRBV18 to TRBJ1-3; no reliable D call. V lost 0 bases and J lost 7, with 13 bases in between. Germline V gives CDR1 KGHSH, CDR2 LQKENI. CDR3 length equals 15 residues. This CDR3 is CASSPPWDAANTIYF. The DNA of the CDR3 is TGTGCCAGCTCACCACCTTGGGATGCGGCGAACACCATATATTTT.

The V and J genes are TRBV27 and TRBJ2-7, with D uncertain. The V and J ends lost 3 bases and 4 bases respectively, with 10 bases between them. CDR1 is MNHEY, CDR2 SMNVEV, per germline (reference sequence). There are 13 residues in the CDR3. CDR3 coding DNA: TGTGCCAGCAGTTTCCAGCTCGGGTACGAGCAGTACTTC. This gives the protein CASSFQLGYEQYF.

The CDR3 coding sequence is TGTGCCAGCAGCCAAGAACGAGGAGCGGGAGCGACCCAGTACTTC. It yields the protein CASSQERGAGATQYF. This chain joins TRBV4-2 and TRBJ2-5; TRBD2 matches at 8 bases. Trimming cost V 0 bases and J 7 bases; bases outside gene matches: 7. Germline CDR1 reads LGHNA; CDR2 reads YNFKEQ. This CDR3 has 15 amino acids.

The chain links TRBV4-1 to TRBJ2-7, with unresolved D. CDR1 MGHRA and CDR2 YSYEKL come from the germline V gene. The CDR3 consists of 12 residues. The germline V and J ends were trimmed by 0 bases and 3 bases, with 3 bases remaining between them. CDR3 loop: CASSQDSYEQYF. CDR3 sequence (DNA): TGCGCCAGCAGCCAAGACAGCTACGAGCAGTACTTC.

This clone was found once. The chain has TRBV4-1 and TRBJ2-1, with TRBD2 identical over 9 bases. Unmatched junction bases numbered 7, after V lost 7 bases and J lost 6 bases. Germline loops: CDR1 MGHRA, CDR2 YSYEKL. CDR3 length: 14 residues. CDR3 nucleotides: TGCGCCAGCACCCCGGGACTAGCAGGCAATGAGCAGTTCTTC. Its translation: CASTPGLAGNEQFF.

In this sample, this clone turned up once. This chain connects TRBV5-6 to TRBJ2-5; D uncertain. From germline, CDR1 is SGHDT and CDR2 YYEEEE. The ends were cut back, 1 base at V and 2 bases at J, with 0 bases in the middle. The CDR3 loop spans 11 amino acids. DNA of the CDR3: TGTGCCAGCAGCTTGCAAGAGACCCAGTACTTC. This sequence encodes CASSLQETQYF.

The J gene is TRBJ2-5, the V gene TRBV11-2, with D unclear. Trimming pared 5 bases from V and 1 base from J, leaving 8 bases between. The CDR3 spans 13 residues. CDR1 is SGHAT, CDR2 FQNNGV, per germline. CDR3 nucleotides: TGTGCCAGCAGCCCTTTAACCCAAGAGACCCAGTACTTC. Translated, it gives CASSPLTQETQYF.

The V call is TRBV28, the J call TRBJ2-2, with TRBD2 identical over 7 bases. The germline V gene encodes CDR1 MDHEN and CDR2 SYDVKM. There are 14 residues in the CDR3. J lost 6 bases, V lost 6 bases, and 7 bases had no gene match. CDR3 in amino acids: CASRERGRAGELFF. In DNA, the CDR3 is TGTGCCAGCAGAGAGCGGGGCCGGGCCGGGGAGCTGTTTTTT.

This chain joins TRBV29-1 and TRBJ2-1; D not resolved. Trimming removed 1 base at V and 7 bases at J, with 14 bases between. Germline lookup yields CDR1 SQVTM and CDR2 ANQGSEA. The CDR3 is 14 residues long. The CDR3 loop reads CSVEGGDGGNEQFF. The CDR3 region has the DNA TGCAGCGTTGAAGGGGGTGACGGTGGGAATGAGCAGTTCTTC.

The chain carries TRBV28 and TRBJ1-2; no clear D. The CDR3 runs to 15 residues. The germline gives CDR1 MDHEN, CDR2 SYDVKM. V gave up 3 bases and J gave up 7 bases, with 18 bases separating them. The CDR3 DNA reads as TGTGCCAGCAGTTTTACGGCAAGTGGGGTGGTTGGCTACACCTTC. Translating gives CASSFTASGVVGYTF.